This note documents a single T cell receptor (beta chain) sequence. These data come from a study of OX40 agonist ivuxolimab in advanced cancers. Here immunoSEQ multiplex PCR was the method, and the copy in TCRdb shows in-frame clones only, minus some. The sample has approximately 44,000 clones; about 80% are singletons. This CDR3 has 14 amino acids. Germline CDR1 is SGHNT and CDR2 is YYREEE (reference sequence). Trimming removed 0 bases from V and 0 bases from J, with 5 bases in between. The starting material was CD4+ or CD8+ T cells sorted from blood, obtained in a trial of the OX40 agonist ivuxolimab. This chain connects TRBV5-4 to TRBJ2-3; D gene ambiguous. This TCR was sampled from an adult with an advanced solid tumor such as melanoma, head and neck, liver or kidney cancer. This CDR3 reads CASSLAGSTDTQYF. DNA of the CDR3: TGTGCCAGCAGCTTGGCTGGGAGCACAGATACGCAGTATTTT.